This T cell receptor (beta chain) was recovered during a study of CD8 T cell repertoires and HIV-1 epitope variants. Study details: Twenty-five autologous and known Gag and Nef epitope variant peptides each stimulated T cells separately. Controls were a CMV, EBV and flu pool, Ebola AY9, and no peptide. Epitopes were three Gag families plus Nef HW9 and YT9. Enriched T cells were co-cultured with equal autologous T cell-negative cells.

CDR3 size: 14 residues. V was pared by 6 bases and J by 8 bases, with 17 bases between. Germline assignment: CDR1 MNHNS and CDR2 SASEGT. TCRdb's copy holds only in-frame clones and misses some; the assay was immunoSEQ multiplex PCR. The sample lists under 100,000 clones; roughly four fifths were seen once. This clone showed up just a few times. The V call is TRBV6-1, the J call TRBJ2-1; D is perhaps TRBD1 or TRBD2 (5 bases each). The source of this sequence is a male donor with HIV. Sequenced material: uncultured baseline CD8+ T cells from peripheral blood mononuclear cells (PBMCs). The CDR3 sequence is CASRGERSMDEQFF. CDR3 sequence (DNA): TGTGCCAGCAGAGGGGAGCGGAGTATGGATGAGCAGTTCTTC.